What follows are 13 T cell receptor beta chains derived from one specimen sequenced in a study of shared clonotypes between healthy human individuals (dated by TCRdb to the early 2020s). Receptors were amplified or captured by the immunoSEQ multiplex PCR assay. TCRdb stores this immuneACCESS table with in-frame sequences only. Part of the clones is absent; in the studies checked, under half of the shortfall reflects unresolved V genes, and no reason is known for the rest. Across this sample there are 2,500,000 or so clones, with just over 90% seen only once. The ten largest clones represent more than 0.12% of the sample. The sequenced sample was naive CD4+ T cells sorted from blood. The cell subset or site label corresponds to: CD45RA+ positively selected. The receptors were sampled from a man aged 18 to 29 in good health.

This clone was picked up one time. V and J are TRBV6-5 and TRBJ1-1, with D unresolved. Looked up from germline, CDR1 is MNHEY and CDR2 is SVGAGI. This CDR3 spans 13 amino acids. V shed 6 bases and J shed 3 bases, with 11 bases lying between them. The CDR3 loop is CASRKPPDTEAFF. The CDR3 DNA follows: TGTGCCAGCAGGAAACCTCCGGACACTGAAGCTTTCTTT.

The chain employs TRBV30 and TRBJ2-2; a weak D match, TRBD2 (6 bases). V lost 2 bases and J 6 bases, leaving 16 bases between the germline ends. The CDR3 has 15 amino acids. CDR1 is GTSNPN, CDR2 SVGIG, per germline (reference sequence). The DNA of the CDR3 is TGTGCCTGGAGTTCCTCCCCCCCGGGGGCCGGGGAGCTGTTTTTT. This gives the protein CAWSSSPPGAGELFF. Full variable domain (outside the CDR3, taken from reference TRBV30 and TRBJ2-2): SQTIHQWPATLVQPVGSPLSLECTVEGTSNPNLYWYRQAAGRGLQLLFYSVGIGQISSEVPQNLSASRPQDRQFILSSKKLLLSDSGFYLCAWSSSPPGAGELFFGEGSRLTVL.

This clone showed up just once. V gene TRBV19 combines with J gene TRBJ2-7, with a weak D call TRBD2 (6 bases). Germline V gives CDR1 LNHDA, CDR2 SQIVND (reference sequence). There are 16 residues in the CDR3. V was shortened by 5 bases and J by 3 bases, with 20 bases between the two germline ends. In DNA, the CDR3 is TGTGCCAGTAGTCCACCTCTGGGCTGGGGGGACTACGAGCAGTACTTC. Amino acid sequence: CASSPPLGWGDYEQYF.

The genes are TRBV7-8 and TRBJ2-2; 8 bases fit TRBD2. V lost 3 bases and J lost 6; bases outside the gene matches: 6. The CDR3 sequence is 15 residues long. Per germline, CDR1 SGHVS and CDR2 FQNEAQ. CDR3 nucleotide sequence: TGTGCCAGCAGCTTCCCGGGACTAGGGCCCGGGGAGCTGTTTTTT. It yields the protein CASSFPGLGPGELFF.

The gene calls are TRBV18 and TRBJ1-4; perhaps TRBD1 as D (6 bases). CDR1 KGHSH and CDR2 LQKENI come from the germline V gene. V lost 9 bases and J 7 bases, leaving 15 bases between the germline ends. This CDR3 contains 13 residues. In nucleotides, the CDR3 is TGTGCCAGTTTACAGGGAGACGGTGAAAAACTGTTTTTT. Translation gives CASLQGDGEKLFF.

This clone is a singleton in its sample. This rearrangement joins TRBV5-1 to TRBJ2-3; TRBD2 is a possible D gene (6 bases). CDR1 and CDR2 from the germline V gene are SGHRS and YFSETQ. Trimming removed 1 base from V and 3 bases from J, with 12 bases in between. The CDR3 covers 15 residues. The CDR3 region has the DNA TGCGCCAGCAGCTTGAGCGGCGGGGCGACAGATACGCAGTATTTT. It yields the protein CASSLSGGATDTQYF.

This chain joins TRBV6-6 and TRBJ2-7; 7 bases line up with TRBD1. Germline V gives CDR1 MNHNY, CDR2 SVGAGI (reference sequence). The ends lost 2 bases at V and 7 bases at J; junction bases unmatched: 11. CDR3 length: 15 residues. This CDR3 reads CASSYPGRGTGEQYF. In DNA form, the CDR3 reads TGTGCCAGCAGTTACCCCGGCAGGGGGACGGGGGAGCAGTACTTC.

The rearrangement uses TRBV27 and TRBJ2-7; 15 bases agree with TRBD2. This CDR3 is 16 amino acids long. The V segment lost 4 bases and the J segment 8 bases; nucleotides outside the gene matches: 9. Germline V CDR1 and CDR2: MNHEY, SMNVEV (reference sequence). The chain's CDR3 is CASSSLGTSGRTQQYF. In DNA, the CDR3 is TGTGCCAGCAGTTCCCTCGGGACTAGCGGGAGGACTCAGCAGTACTTC.

The chain couples TRBV2 to TRBJ2-5; D remains ambiguous. The length of the CDR3 is 13 residues. Germline V gene lookup returns CDR1 SNHLY and CDR2 FYNNEI. Trimming removed 7 bases from V and 1 base from J, with 10 bases in between. The CDR3 loop is CASKLEFQETQYF. CDR3 bases: TGTGCCAGCAAATTGGAGTTCCAAGAGACCCAGTACTTC.

This chain uses TRBV6-6 with TRBJ2-7, with D perhaps matching TRBD1 (6 bases). The CDR3 is 12 amino acids. Trimming took off 6 bases at V and 6 bases at J, with 12 bases between the two ends. The germline V gene encodes CDR1 MNHNY and CDR2 SVGAGI (reference sequence). This CDR3 reads CASSYTGTEQYF. Written as DNA, the CDR3 is TGTGCCAGCAGCTACACAGGGACCGAGCAGTACTTC.

Only one count was recorded for this clone. The genes are TRBV18 and TRBJ2-6; 7 bases map to TRBD1. The CDR3 has 17 residues. Losses at the gene ends were 0 bases for V and 4 bases for J; bases not matched to a gene: 6. CDR1 is KGHSH and CDR2 is LQKENI in the germline V gene. As DNA, the CDR3 is TGTGCCAGCTCACCACCCTCAGGGGGTCTAGGGGCCAACGTCCTGACTTTC. Translating gives CASSPPSGGLGANVLTF.

The chain couples TRBV5-8 to TRBJ1-2; D gene unclear. Germline V gene lookup returns CDR1 SGHTS and CDR2 YDEGEE. The CDR3 has 10 residues. Trimming pared 0 bases from V and 10 bases from J, leaving 4 bases between. The DNA of the CDR3 is TGTGCCAGCAGCTTGGATTTCTACACCTTC. The encoded protein is CASSLDFYTF.

V is TRBV6-4 and J is TRBJ2-3; 7 positions match TRBD1. V was pared by 6 bases and J by 0 bases, with 6 bases of the junction left unmatched. CDR1 and CDR2 from the germline V gene are MRHNA and SNTAGT. The CDR3 contains 15 residues. The CDR3 region is CASSRQGSSTDTQYF. CDR3 bases: TGTGCCAGCAGCCGACAGGGATCTAGCACAGATACGCAGTATTTT.